This T cell receptor beta chain was sequenced during a study of blood T cells in healthy people across ages. Study-level results: PBMCs went unsorted, and a conclusive naive versus antigen-experienced comparison was therefore prevented. Diversity estimates drawn from one million T cells were deemed underestimates.

The CDR3 sequence is 15 residues long. With 1 base removed from V and 0 bases from J, the gap between germline ends came to 8 bases. Germline lookup yields CDR1 SGHVS and CDR2 FQNEAQ. Alongside a J-beta primer mix, a sample-barcoded 5' primer served in a second PCR lasting about 7 to 11 cycles. One entry per CDR3 protein results from TCRdb running MiXCR on the 5' RACE reads. In the table there are around 970,000 distinct CDR3 sequences, roughly half of which are singletons. The sample holds many counts of this clonotype. The antigen is undetermined. This chain uses TRBV7-8 with TRBJ2-3; D call uncertain. Sequencing was done on a sample of blood. The TCR originated in a woman aged 55-75 years in good health. CDR3 DNA: TGTGCCAGCAGCTTAGGGTACGGGAGCACAGATACGCAGTATTTT. It codes for CASSLGYGSTDTQYF.